This T cell receptor beta chain stems from a study of blood T cells in healthy people across ages. General study findings and limits: Possibly confounding the expanded clonotype changes was the fact that donor CMV status was unknown. The study found more naive CD4+ cells and higher diversity in long-lived than aged donors.

Germline CDR1 reads MNHNS; CDR2 reads SASEGT. Trimming removed 2 bases from V and 0 bases from J, with 20 bases in between. This CDR3 contains 18 residues. Alongside a J-beta primer mix, a sample-barcoded 5' primer served in a second PCR lasting roughly 7 to 11 cycles. A template-switch adaptor that had 12 random nucleotides put a tag on each cDNA molecule. Per sample, CDR3-containing paired-end reads numbered at least 3 million. One entry per CDR3 protein, called by TCRdb with MiXCR from the 5' RACE reads. The sample contains over 1.5 million distinct CDR3 sequences, roughly 50% of which appear only once. For this clonotype: Its specificity is unknown.

Sequenced input: blood. The chain carries TRBV6-1 and TRBJ2-7; tentative D call: TRBD2 (5 bases). This TCR was recovered from a woman aged 40 to 50 in good health. This CDR3 is CASSESGLGQASSYEQYF. DNA of the CDR3: TGTGCCAGCAGTGAATCCGGACTGGGCCAGGCCAGCTCCTACGAGCAGTACTTC.